These 19 T cell receptor beta chains came from one sample sequenced in a study of vaccination and CD4 T cells after COVID-19. As to treatment: roughly ten-day PBMC culture with coronavirus spike peptide pools or control peptides (ViraFEST assay). The assay that was used to sequence DNA from cultured CD4+ T cells was the Oncomine TCR Beta short-read assay. Each CDR3 protein gets one entry after TCRdb re-called the PCR reads with MiXCR. The repertoire holds about 13,000 distinct CDR3 sequences, with about two fifths as singletons. No antigen has been assigned to these receptors. Source material: CD4+ T cells from blood, cultured in vitro. Every receptor here comes from a human donor who had recovered from COVID-19.

This clonotype has a single count. V is TRBV18 and J is TRBJ2-4, with TRBD2 matching 15 bases. The CDR3 totals 19 residues. V trimming: 0 bases; J trimming: 3 bases; junction bases outside the gene matches: 6. CDR1 is KGHSH, CDR2 LQKENI, per germline. In DNA form, the CDR3 reads TGTGCCAGCTCACCACCAGGACTAGCGGGAGGGCTTGGCAAAAACATTCAGTACTTC. Its protein product is CASSPPGLAGGLGKNIQYF.

The V and J genes are TRBV3-1 and TRBJ1-2; possible D gene TRBD1, 5 bases. The V gene's germline CDR1 is LGHDT and CDR2 YNNKEL (reference sequence). With 0 bases removed from V and 7 bases from J, the gap between germline ends came to 9 bases. This CDR3 has 13 residues. Here the CDR3 reads CASSQDLQAGYTF. The CDR3 DNA is TGTGCCAGCAGCCAAGATCTACAGGCTGGCTACACCTTC. The whole variable domain, remainder taken from reference TRBV3-1 and TRBJ1-2, is DTAVSQTPKYLVTQMGNDKSIKCEQNLGHDTMYWYKQDSKKFLKIMFSYNNKELIINETVPNRFSPKSPDKAHLNLHINSLELGDSAVYFCASSQDLQAGYTFGSGTRLTVV.

The rearrangement links TRBV19 to TRBJ2-4, with 11 bases fitting TRBD1. Germline CDR1 and CDR2: LNHDA and SQIVND (reference sequence). This CDR3 has 13 amino acids. The V and J ends lost 5 bases and 10 bases, in that order; junction bases with no gene match: 4. Here the CDR3 DNA reads TGTGCCAGTAGTGCCGGACAGGGGGCAATTCAGTACTTC. The encoded protein is CASSAGQGAIQYF.

This clonotype was seen more than once but under ten times. A read error may account for a junction end that differs from germline. This chain connects TRBV24-1 to TRBJ1-5; D is unclear. This CDR3 comprises 13 residues. Germline loops: CDR1 KGHDR, CDR2 SFDVKD. The DNA for the CDR3 is TGTGCCACCAGTGACCCTGGTTATCAGGCCCAGCATTTT. The encoded protein is CATSDPGYQAQHF.

The rearrangement uses TRBV15 and TRBJ2-5; 11 positions match TRBD2. V gave up 8 bases and J gave up 1 base; unmatched junction bases: 6. The CDR3 contains 15 residues. The germline gives CDR1 LNHNV, CDR2 YYDKDF (reference sequence). The CDR3: CATQVGTSGQETQYF. CDR3 DNA sequence: TGTGCCACCCAAGTCGGGACTAGCGGCCAAGAGACCCAGTACTTC.

This clonotype was recorded a few times. This chain connects TRBV29-1 to TRBJ1-1; no firm D call. This CDR3 is built from 11 residues. Trimming pared 4 bases from V and 1 base from J, leaving 4 bases between. Germline V CDR1 and CDR2: SQVTM, ANQGSEA. CDR3 region: CSVGRNTEAFF. The CDR3, as DNA: TGCAGCGTTGGCAGGAACACTGAAGCTTTCTTT.

This clonotype has only a few counts. CDR3 nucleotide sequence: TGTGCCAGCAGTTTCGGCAGGGGGCGAAGGCAGTTCTTC. Protein sequence: CASSFGRGRRQFF. The genes are TRBV27 and TRBJ2-1, with 8 bases matching TRBD1. The CDR3 is 13 residues long. V lost 3 bases and J lost 12; bases outside the gene matches: 7. Germline CDR1 is MNHEY and CDR2 is SMNVEV (reference sequence).

The chain recombines TRBV6-1 with TRBJ2-5, with D possibly TRBD2 on 7 matching bases. V lost 5 bases and J lost 5, with 21 bases in between. The CDR3 has 16 residues. Germline CDR1 MNHNS, CDR2 SASEGT. The CDR3 DNA follows: TGTGCCAGCAGTCGCCCCCCTGGGGGGGGCGGCGAGACCCAGTACTTC. As protein: CASSRPPGGGGETQYF.

This chain joins TRBV14 and TRBJ1-5; D ambiguous. The CDR3 covers 14 residues. Germline-derived CDR1 and CDR2 are SGHDN and FVKESK. With 4 bases removed from V and 1 base from J, the gap between germline ends came to 8 bases. The CDR3 DNA sequence: TGTGCCAGCAGCCTCAGTGACAGCAATCAGCCCCAGCATTTT. The encoded protein is CASSLSDSNQPQHF.

This chain uses TRBV28 with TRBJ1-1; D remains ambiguous. Germline CDR1 MDHEN, CDR2 SYDVKM. The CDR3 has 15 amino acids. V lost 2 bases, J lost 3 bases, and 13 bases lay in between. CDR3: CASSLGGSKDTEAFF. The CDR3 DNA follows: TGTGCCAGCAGTTTAGGCGGGTCAAAGGACACTGAAGCTTTCTTT.

CDR3 in amino acids: CASSLPRGQNYGYTF. The CDR3 region has the DNA TGTGCCAGCAGCCTTCCAAGGGGCCAGAACTATGGCTACACCTTC. The V call is TRBV5-4, the J call TRBJ1-2; the D gene is possibly TRBD1 (5 bases). The V end was cut by 4 bases, the J end by 2 bases, with 15 bases between. Germline V gives CDR1 SGHNT, CDR2 YYREEE (reference sequence). CDR3 size: 15 residues.

This chain joins TRBV5-5 and TRBJ1-1, with TRBD1 as a possible D gene (6 bases). CDR3 length: 17 amino acids. In germline, CDR1 is SGHKS, CDR2 YYEKEE (reference sequence). Trimming pared 7 bases from V and 0 bases from J, leaving 22 bases between. The DNA for the CDR3 is TGTGCCAGCGACCCTACAATTCGAAGGGGGATGAACACTGAAGCTTTCTTT. Translating it yields CASDPTIRRGMNTEAFF.

This clonotype was observed a few times. This rearrangement joins TRBV19 to TRBJ1-2, with D unclear. The germline V and J ends were trimmed by 6 bases and 4 bases, with 9 bases remaining between them. Germline CDR1 LNHDA, CDR2 SQIVND (reference sequence). CDR3 length: 12 residues. The CDR3 nucleotides are TGTGCCAGTAGCGACTTAGGCTATGGCTACACCTTC. Protein sequence: CASSDLGYGYTF.

The chain combines TRBV7-6 with TRBJ2-2; 7 bases fit TRBD2. The V segment lost 5 bases and the J segment 11 bases; nucleotides outside the gene matches: 8. Per the germline V gene, CDR1 is SGHVS and CDR2 is FNYEAQ. This CDR3 is 13 amino acids long. The CDR3, as DNA: TGTGCCAGCAGCCCCCGAGCGGGACTTGAGCTGTTTTTT. This codes for CASSPRAGLELFF.

The chain couples TRBV30 to TRBJ1-2, with 10 bases aligning to TRBD1. This CDR3 comprises 16 residues. Germline-derived CDR1 and CDR2 are GTSNPN and SVGIG (reference sequence). Trimming cost V 1 base and J 5 bases; bases outside gene matches: 10. This chain's CDR3 is CAWSGIGQGVGYGYTF. CDR3 DNA sequence: TGTGCCTGGAGTGGAATTGGACAGGGGGTAGGGTATGGCTACACCTTC.

V and J are TRBV14 and TRBJ1-2, with D tentatively TRBD1 (5 bases). The CDR3 has 15 residues. The germline V gene has CDR1 SGHDN and CDR2 FVKESK. V lost 1 base and J 1 base, leaving 10 bases between the germline ends. CDR3 residues: CASSQAGVLNYGYTF. The CDR3 coding sequence is TGTGCCAGCAGCCAAGCGGGGGTCCTTAACTATGGCTACACCTTC.

The chain combines TRBV30 with TRBJ1-1, with TRBD1 matching 7 bases. The V gene end was trimmed by 0 bases and the J gene end by 5 bases; junction bases not matched to a gene: 6. This CDR3 is built from 14 residues. CDR1 and CDR2 (germline): GTSNPN, SVGIG (reference sequence). In DNA, the CDR3 is TGTGCCTGGAGTGTAAGCATCAGGGGGACTGAAGCTTTCTTT. As protein: CAWSVSIRGTEAFF.

V is TRBV7-3 and J is TRBJ1-2; no definite D call. CDR1 SGHTA and CDR2 FQGTGA come from the germline V gene. The V gene lost 2 bases and the J gene lost 3 bases, with 19 bases spanning the gap. The CDR3 loop spans 17 amino acids. The CDR3 coding sequence is TGTGCCAGCAGCTTAGAAGGGTCCCCTCTTATGGACTATGGCTACACCTTC. Translation: CASSLEGSPLMDYGYTF.

The chain couples TRBV7-6 to TRBJ2-1; 7 nucleotides align to TRBD1. V was pared by 2 bases and J by 5 bases, with 12 bases of the junction left unmatched. CDR3 length equals 17 residues. Germline V lookup: CDR1 SGHVS, CDR2 FNYEAQ. The CDR3, as DNA: TGTGCCAGCAGCTTAACGGCCCCCGCAGGGGGACACAATGAGCAGTTCTTC. Translating gives CASSLTAPAGGHNEQFF.